This T cell receptor (beta chain) derives from a study of OX40 agonist ivuxolimab in advanced cancers. Study-wide background: Patients were dosed with the agonistic anti-OX40 (CD134) antibody ivuxolimab. Dose-escalation subjects each had hepatocellular carcinoma, melanoma, renal cell or head and neck cancer. Regarding the study as a whole: On average, CD8+ T cells had more expanded clones than CD4+. The study observed clonal expansion of CD4+ and CD8+ blood T cells by week 6 at 0.1 to 3.0 mg/kg.

TCRdb's copy holds only in-frame clones and misses some; the assay was immunoSEQ multiplex PCR. The sample yields 28,000 or so clones, roughly 86% seen once. This CDR3 contains 13 residues. V lost 1 base, J lost 6 bases, and 3 bases stayed unmatched. The germline V gene encodes CDR1 SGHNT and CDR2 YENEEA. This clone was detected a few times. Its antigen is not known. The input for sequencing was CD4+ or CD8+ T cells sorted from blood, taken in a trial of the OX40 agonist ivuxolimab. This receptor was taken from an adult with an advanced solid tumor such as melanoma, head and neck, liver or kidney cancer. This chain uses TRBV11-3 with TRBJ2-7, with TRBD1 identical over 7 bases. The CDR3 sequence is CASSLARTGEQYF. The CDR3 DNA follows: TGTGCCAGCAGCTTAGCTAGGACAGGCGAGCAGTACTTC.